This T cell receptor beta chain was profiled in a study of shared T cell receptors in the human thymus. Germline assignment: CDR1 SGHVS and CDR2 FNYEAQ. The V end was cut by 2 bases, the J end by 0 bases, with 11 bases between. The CDR3 has 15 amino acids. Profiling relied on immunoSEQ multiplex PCR, and the TCRdb table lists in-frame clones only, not all of them. The data show about 660,000 clones, approximately 89% seen once. This clone occurred once. Another study also made use of these data, one on human thymus T cells. That report adds: Thymus specimens were resections from corrective heart surgery. Thymic and blood repertoires appeared to show biased V and J gene usage. Related research examined unrelated individuals and reported that their thymic repertoires overlapped highly.

The specimen was thymocytes. This sequence was found in a boy under two years old with a congenital heart defect. V and J are TRBV7-6 and TRBJ2-7, with D tentatively TRBD2 (5 bases). The CDR3 nucleotides are TGTGCCAGCAGCTTAAGCCTAGCCCCCTCCTACGAGCAGTACTTC. Its protein product is CASSLSLAPSYEQYF.